The 24 T cell receptor beta chains below all came from one sample that was sequenced in a study of early T cells in non-severe SARS-CoV-2 infection. TCRdb re-called the 5' RACE reads with MiXCR, one entry per CDR3 protein. The top ten clones hold 2.5% of a sample with 53,000 or so distinct CDR3 sequences, 12% of them seen once. The material sequenced was whole blood, taken at baseline. These receptor sequences come from an adult who was a healthcare worker with PCR-confirmed SARS-CoV-2 infection or an uninfected control (not recorded which).

This sequence joins TRBV9 and TRBJ2-7, with 9 bases fitting TRBD2. V trimming: 0 bases; J trimming: 4 bases; junction bases outside the gene matches: 11. Looked up from germline, CDR1 is SGDLS and CDR2 is YYNGEE. The CDR3 totals 17 residues. The CDR3 DNA reads as TGTGCCAGCAGCGTAGGTGGGTTTCGGACTAGCGATTACGAGCAGTACTTC. Translation: CASSVGGFRTSDYEQYF.

V and J are TRBV28 and TRBJ1-4; no definite D call. In germline, CDR1 is MDHEN, CDR2 SYDVKM. This CDR3 spans 15 amino acids. V dropped 2 bases and J dropped 6 bases, with 13 bases sitting between them. The CDR3 region is CASSLIGSSYEKLFF. The CDR3, as DNA: TGTGCCAGCAGTTTAATAGGATCAAGTTATGAAAAACTGTTTTTT.

This clonotype was observed a few times. This chain links TRBV6-5 with TRBJ2-3; 8 positions agree with TRBD1. V was clipped by 2 bases and J by 10 bases; unmatched bases: 11. Per the germline V gene, CDR1 is MNHEY and CDR2 is SVGAGI. The CDR3 sequence is 15 residues long. The CDR3 sequence is CASSYGTGPPIAQYF. CDR3 bases: TGTGCCAGCAGTTACGGGACAGGCCCCCCTATAGCGCAGTATTTT.

This clonotype occurred many times. This rearrangement joins TRBV12-3 or TRBV12-4 to TRBJ2-3, with D maybe TRBD2 (5 bases). This CDR3 has 14 amino acids. The V gene lost 8 bases and the J gene lost 0 bases, with 12 bases spanning the gap. The CDR3 loop reads CASQLSGSTDTQYF. The CDR3 nucleotides are TGTGCCAGCCAGCTGAGCGGAAGCACAGATACGCAGTATTTT.

This clonotype has a handful of counts. The chain carries TRBV28 and TRBJ2-1; D may be TRBD1 or TRBD2 (5 bases each). Germline-derived CDR1 and CDR2 are MDHEN and SYDVKM. Between the trimmed V and J ends, which lost 6 bases and 6 bases, there was a span of 15 bases. CDR3 length: 14 amino acids. The chain's CDR3 is CASRLGDVGNEQFF. Here the CDR3 DNA reads TGTGCCAGCAGGCTAGGGGACGTCGGCAATGAGCAGTTCTTC.

This clonotype is termed medium-sized (0.01 to 0.1%). J is TRBJ2-7 and V is TRBV7-3, with TRBD2 matching over 7 bases. This CDR3 is 12 amino acids long. CDR1 SGHTA and CDR2 FQGTGA come from the germline V gene. Trimming cost V 2 bases and J 5 bases; bases outside gene matches: 0. The CDR3 here is CASSLGGDEQYF. The CDR3 DNA sequence: TGTGCCAGCAGCTTAGGGGGGGACGAGCAGTACTTC.

At least ten counts were recorded for this clonotype. The J gene is TRBJ2-7, the V gene TRBV11-2; 11 bases are shared with TRBD2. After removal of 3 bases from V and 6 bases from J, the junction contained 1 base not matched to a gene. The CDR3 length is 13 residues. Germline-derived CDR1 and CDR2 are SGHAT and FQNNGV. CDR3 sequence: CASSLGLAAEQYF. The CDR3 DNA sequence: TGTGCCAGCAGCTTGGGACTAGCGGCCGAGCAGTACTTC.

In this sample, this clonotype turned up a few times. This rearrangement joins TRBV20-1 to TRBJ2-5, with D possibly matching TRBD1 (6 bases). Germline V gene data show CDR1 as DFQATT and CDR2 as SNEGSKA (reference sequence). The CDR3 is 13 amino acids. The CDR3 loop reads CSLGQNRKETQYF. The CDR3 bases are TGCAGCCTAGGACAGAATCGAAAAGAGACCCAGTACTTC.

This clonotype was seen a handful of times. The chain links TRBV6-5 to TRBJ1-1; D possibly corresponds to TRBD1 (6 bases). Germline CDR1 is MNHEY and CDR2 is SVGAGI. This CDR3 has 14 residues. Trimming removed 5 bases at V and 0 bases at J, with 10 bases between. The CDR3 nucleotides are TGTGCCAGCAGTGAGGACAGAGTGAACACTGAAGCTTTCTTT. This translates into CASSEDRVNTEAFF.

This clonotype was counted ten times or more. V usage is TRBV4-1 and J usage is TRBJ1-2; D perhaps matches TRBD1 (5 bases). From germline, CDR1 is MGHRA and CDR2 YSYEKL. The length of the CDR3 is 16 residues. The germline V and J ends were trimmed by 0 bases and 2 bases, with 13 bases remaining between them. CDR3 residues: CASSQDPQGGNYGYTF. The CDR3 bases are TGCGCCAGCAGCCAAGATCCCCAGGGAGGCAACTATGGCTACACCTTC.

The chain uses TRBV6-5 and TRBJ2-3, with D perhaps given as TRBD1 or TRBD2 (6 bases each). The germline V gene encodes CDR1 MNHEY and CDR2 SVGAGI. V shed 4 bases and J shed 0 bases, with 14 bases lying between them. CDR3 length equals 16 residues. The chain's CDR3 is CASSSLRGGSTDTQYF. CDR3 coding DNA: TGTGCCAGCAGTTCCCTTCGAGGGGGGAGCACAGATACGCAGTATTTT.

This clonotype was observed a few times. CDR3 sequence reads: CASSQVQGDQPQHF. CDR3 coding DNA: TGTGCCAGCAGCCAAGTACAGGGTGATCAGCCCCAGCATTTT. The chain links TRBV4-2 to TRBJ1-5; a weak D match, TRBD1 (6 bases). V was cut by 1 base and J by 5 bases, with 9 bases left in between. The germline CDR1 and CDR2 sequences are LGHNA and YNFKEQ. This CDR3 is 14 amino acids long.

This clonotype was seen a handful of times. This CDR3 is CASSSGGGSGQFF. The DNA of the CDR3 is TGTGCCAGCAGCTCTGGCGGGGGATCGGGGCAGTTCTTC. The rearrangement uses TRBV7-3 and TRBJ2-1; TRBD2 matches 7 bases. V gave up 4 bases and J gave up 12 bases; unmatched junction bases: 9. The germline CDR1 and CDR2 sequences are SGHTA and FQGTGA. The CDR3 extends over 13 amino acids.

The chain combines TRBV27 with TRBJ2-1; 8 bases are a match to TRBD2. CDR3 length: 17 residues. Trimming removed 5 bases from V and 0 bases from J; junction bases left unmatched: 9. CDR1 is MNHEY and CDR2 is SMNVEV in the germline V gene (reference sequence). In DNA, the CDR3 is TGTGCCAGCAGTCCCCGTAACGGGAGGGCCTCCTACAATGAGCAGTTCTTC. Amino acids: CASSPRNGRASYNEQFF.

Ten or more counts support this clonotype. The rearrangement links TRBV6-6 to TRBJ1-6; D is possibly TRBD1 (5 bases). The CDR3 covers 16 residues. CDR1 is MNHNY and CDR2 is SVGAGI in the germline V gene (reference sequence). V lost 4 bases to trimming and J lost 6 bases, with 16 bases between them. The CDR3, as DNA: TGTGCCAGCAGTTTCCGGGGGAATAGGGGTAATTCACCCCTCCACTTT. It codes for CASSFRGNRGNSPLHF.

J is TRBJ1-1 and V is TRBV5-1; D is possibly TRBD1 (5 bases). The CDR3 extends over 14 amino acids. The germline V and J ends were trimmed by 4 bases and 1 base, with 11 bases remaining between them. Per germline, CDR1 SGHRS and CDR2 YFSETQ. CDR3 in amino acids: CASSPDSTNTEAFF. The CDR3 DNA sequence: TGCGCCAGCAGCCCAGACAGTACGAACACTGAAGCTTTCTTT.

This clonotype occurred a few times. This chain joins TRBV20-1 and TRBJ1-5; 8 bases are a match to TRBD1. The CDR3 totals 15 residues. Trimming at V came to 3 bases and at J to 0 bases, leaving 4 bases not matched to a gene. Looked up from germline, CDR1 is DFQATT and CDR2 is SNEGSKA (reference sequence). The CDR3 is CSASYRGDSNQPQHF. CDR3 in DNA: TGCAGTGCTAGCTACAGGGGGGATAGCAATCAGCCCCAGCATTTT.

This clonotype was found a few times. This chain uses TRBV7-2 with TRBJ2-3; D gene uncertain. The V and J ends lost 5 bases and 6 bases respectively, with 21 bases between them. This CDR3 is built from 16 residues. Germline V CDR1 and CDR2: SGHTA, FQGNSA. The CDR3 loop reads CASSPTGLRLGDTQYF. CDR3 in DNA: TGTGCCAGCAGCCCTACCGGCCTTAGACTCGGCGATACGCAGTATTTT. Full variable domain (rest looked up from reference TRBV7-2 and TRBJ2-3): GAGVSQSPSNKVTEKGKDVELRCDPISGHTALYWYRQSLGQGLEFLIYFQGNSAPDKSGLPSDRFSAERTGGSVSTLTIQRTQQEDSAVYLCASSPTGLRLGDTQYFGPGTRLTVL.

This rearrangement joins TRBV4-1 to TRBJ1-6; D unresolved. Germline-derived CDR1 and CDR2 are MGHRA and YSYEKL. The CDR3 spans 16 residues. V lost 0 bases and J 6 bases, leaving 12 bases between the germline ends. CDR3 residues: CASSQDVDAFNSPLHF. The CDR3 nucleotides are TGCGCCAGCAGCCAAGATGTGGACGCTTTTAATTCACCCCTCCACTTT.

This clonotype turned up a few times. The CDR3 region is CASSVVGGGIPYNEQFF. CDR3 nucleotide sequence: TGTGCCAGCAGCGTAGTCGGGGGTGGCATCCCCTACAATGAGCAGTTCTTC. The rearrangement joins TRBV9 to TRBJ2-1, with a weak D call TRBD2 (6 bases). CDR3 length: 17 amino acids. V was clipped by 0 bases and J by 2 bases, with 15 bases between them. Germline CDR1 and CDR2: SGDLS and YYNGEE.

The chain combines TRBV10-1 with TRBJ2-7, with TRBD2 as a possible D gene (6 bases). V lost 3 bases to trimming and J lost 0 bases, with 15 bases between them. The CDR3 sequence is 16 residues long. Germline CDR1 reads WNHNN; CDR2 reads SYGVQD (reference sequence). CDR3 region: CASSDRAAGSSYEQYF. DNA for the CDR3: TGCGCCAGCAGTGACCGAGCGGCGGGATCCTCCTACGAGCAGTACTTC.

This clonotype was counted ten times or more. The chain has TRBV20-1 and TRBJ1-5; D unclear. The CDR3 contains 14 residues. Germline CDR1 DFQATT, CDR2 SNEGSKA (reference sequence). Trimming pared 1 base from V and 3 bases from J, leaving 10 bases between. Here the CDR3 DNA reads TGCAGTGCTAGAGTTCACAGCGTCAATCAGCCCCAGCATTTT. Translated, it gives CSARVHSVNQPQHF.

The table lists this clonotype with a few counts. The J gene is TRBJ2-7, the V gene TRBV28, with 9 nucleotides matching TRBD1. The junction had 13 bases not matched to a gene; V was cut back by 6 bases and J by 4 bases. This CDR3 contains 16 residues. Germline V gene data show CDR1 as MDHEN and CDR2 as SYDVKM. This CDR3 reads CASRSPIGTGLYEQYF. The CDR3 DNA reads TGTGCCAGCAGGTCACCAATCGGGACAGGGCTGTACGAGCAGTACTTC.

Ten or more counts support this clonotype. The chain couples TRBV9 to TRBJ1-5; D ambiguous. CDR3 length: 15 residues. Trimming left V 2 bases short and J 2 bases short, with 11 bases between. The germline V gene encodes CDR1 SGDLS and CDR2 YYNGEE. CDR3 coding DNA: TGTGCCAGCAGCGTGGACGGTCGGGGCAATCAGCCCCAGCATTTT. Its protein product is CASSVDGRGNQPQHF.